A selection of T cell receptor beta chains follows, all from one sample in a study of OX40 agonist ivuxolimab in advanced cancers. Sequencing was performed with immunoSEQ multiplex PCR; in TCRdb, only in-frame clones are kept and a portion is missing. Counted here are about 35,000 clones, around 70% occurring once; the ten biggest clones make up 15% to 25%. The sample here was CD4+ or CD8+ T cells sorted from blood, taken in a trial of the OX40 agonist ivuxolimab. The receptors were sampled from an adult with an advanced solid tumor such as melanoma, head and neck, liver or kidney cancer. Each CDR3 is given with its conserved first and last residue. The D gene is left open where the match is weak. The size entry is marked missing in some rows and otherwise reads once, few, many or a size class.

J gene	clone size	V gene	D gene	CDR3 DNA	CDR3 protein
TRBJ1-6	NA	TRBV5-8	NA	TGTGCCAGCAGCTTGGGGGAGCCCCTCCACTTT	CASSLGEPLHF
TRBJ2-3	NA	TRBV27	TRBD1	TGTGCCAGCAGTTTATCCCCGAGGGCAGGGGGATATAAGGAGACAGATACGCAGTATTTT	CASSLSPRAGGYKETDTQYF
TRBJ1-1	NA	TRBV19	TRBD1	TGTGCCAGTAGTATAGGGAGACAGGGGACTGAAGCTTTCTTT	CASSIGRQGTEAFF
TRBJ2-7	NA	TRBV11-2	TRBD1	TGTGCCAGCAGCTTTGGACAGGGGTACGAGCAGTACTTC	CASSFGQGYEQYF
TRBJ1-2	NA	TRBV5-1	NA	TGCGCCAGCAGCTTGTTAGGACCGTCCTATGGCTACACCTTC	CASSLLGPSYGYTF
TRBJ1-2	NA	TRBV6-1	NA	TGTGCCAGCAGTGTCTCGGGGGGGAGAGGCTACACCTTC	CASSVSGGRGYTF
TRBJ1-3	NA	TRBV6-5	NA	TGTGCCAGCAGTCCTAGGGATTCTGGAAACACCATATATTTT	CASSPRDSGNTIYF
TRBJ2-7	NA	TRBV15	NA	TGTGCCACCAGCAGACTAGGGACCTCGGACGAGCAGTACTTC	CATSRLGTSDEQYF
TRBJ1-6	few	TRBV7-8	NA	TGTGCCAGCAGCTTAGCGGGGAGGGGCAGTAATTCACCCCTCCACTTT	CASSLAGRGSNSPLHF
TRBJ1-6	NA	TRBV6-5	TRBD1	TGTGCCAGCAGCGCGCGTGGGACAGCAAATTCACCCCTCCACTTT	CASSARGTANSPLHF
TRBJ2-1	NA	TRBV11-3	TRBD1	TGTGCCAGCAGCTCAGGGGGTTTAGGGCAGTTCTTC	CASSSGGLGQFF
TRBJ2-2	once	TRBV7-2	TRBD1	TGTGCCAGCAGCCCGGGACAGGGCGGCACCGGGGAGCTGTTTTTT	CASSPGQGGTGELFF
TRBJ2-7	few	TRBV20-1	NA	TGCAGTGCTAGTTTGGGGCGCGAGCAGTACTTC	CSASLGREQYF
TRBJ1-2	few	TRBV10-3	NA	TGTGCCATCAGTGAGGCCCAAGGGGGCTACACCTTC	CAISEAQGGYTF
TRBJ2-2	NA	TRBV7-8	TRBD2	TGTGCCAGCAGCCGAGTGGGCGGGGGATACGCGAACACCGGGGAGCTGTTTTTT	CASSRVGGGYANTGELFF
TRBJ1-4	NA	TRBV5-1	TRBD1	TGCGCCAGCAGCCGGGGACAGGACCCCTTAATGGGTGAAAAACTGTTTTTT	CASSRGQDPLMGEKLFF
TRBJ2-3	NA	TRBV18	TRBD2	TGTGCCAGCTCACCCTTGACTAGCGGTAGCACAGATACGCAGTATTTT	CASSPLTSGSTDTQYF
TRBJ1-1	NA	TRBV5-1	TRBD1	TGCGCCAGCAGCGATACAGGGGGCAATGTAGCTTTCTTT	CASSDTGGNVAFF
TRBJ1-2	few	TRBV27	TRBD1	TGTGCCAGCAGTTTACGGGCAGGGGGTGGCTACACCTTC	CASSLRAGGGYTF
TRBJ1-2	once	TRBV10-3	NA	TGTGCCATCAGCAGTCCGGACAGTTACTATGGCTACACCTTC	CAISSPDSYYGYTF